Listed here are 11 T cell receptor beta chains from one sample, sequenced in a study of shared T cell receptors in the human thymus. Sequenced by immunoSEQ multiplex PCR; TCRdb stores in-frame clones only, minus some. The sample gives some 700,000 clones, 70% to 90% of which show up once; roughly 0.01% is in the top ten. Another study also made use of these data, one on human thymus T cells.

Material for sequencing was thymocytes. Every receptor here comes from a girl in the first two years of life with a congenital heart defect.

This clone was seen only a few times. V usage is TRBV28 and J usage is TRBJ2-3; D remains unclear. Germline loops: CDR1 MDHEN, CDR2 SYDVKM. Trimming removed 8 bases at V and 6 bases at J, with 9 bases between. This CDR3 has 11 residues. This CDR3 is CASSLGDTQYF. CDR3 DNA sequence: TGTGCCAGCTCCCTCGGGGATACGCAGTATTTT.

The chain carries TRBV6-5 and TRBJ1-5; 10 nucleotides align to TRBD1. The germline gives CDR1 MNHEY, CDR2 SVGAGI. The J segment lost 4 bases and the V segment lost 5 bases, leaving 5 bases of the junction unmatched. This CDR3 is 15 amino acids long. The CDR3 bases are TGTGCCAGCAGTCCCGGGACAGGGGTAAATCAGCCCCAGCATTTT. Its translation is CASSPGTGVNQPQHF.

This sequence joins TRBV19 and TRBJ1-1; 9 bases align to TRBD1. This CDR3 spans 14 amino acids. Unmatched junction bases numbered 4, after V lost 3 bases and J lost 5 bases. From germline, CDR1 is LNHDA and CDR2 SQIVND (reference sequence). Here the CDR3 reads CASSIGTGRTEAFF. The CDR3 DNA reads TGTGCCAGTAGTATCGGGACAGGGCGTACTGAAGCTTTCTTT.

The chain combines TRBV6-1 with TRBJ2-7, with 7 bases lining up with TRBD1. Per the germline V gene, CDR1 is MNHNS and CDR2 is SASEGT. Trimming cost V 4 bases and J 2 bases; bases outside gene matches: 8. CDR3 length equals 15 residues. CDR3 in DNA: TGTGCCAGCAGTGTATACGACAGGGAAACCTACGAGCAGTACTTC. This codes for CASSVYDRETYEQYF.

The rearrangement links TRBV6-5 to TRBJ1-2; TRBD1 might be the D (6 bases). CDR3 length: 12 residues. CDR1 MNHEY and CDR2 SVGAGI come from the germline V gene. The V end was cut by 8 bases, the J end by 9 bases, with 16 bases between. DNA for the CDR3: TGTGCCAGCCTAGTGGACAGCAATAGCTACACCTTC. Its translation is CASLVDSNSYTF.

V gene TRBV6-5 combines with J gene TRBJ1-1, with D possibly matching TRBD1 (6 bases). V lost 6 bases and J lost 3, with 17 bases in between. This CDR3 comprises 15 residues. Germline V lookup: CDR1 MNHEY, CDR2 SVGAGI. The DNA for the CDR3 is TGTGCCAGCAGACCTCCTCCAGGGGCACACACTGAAGCTTTCTTT. This gives the protein CASRPPPGAHTEAFF.

This clone has only a few counts. This rearrangement joins TRBV4-1 to TRBJ2-2, with TRBD2 matching over 9 bases. This CDR3 is built from 16 residues. V was pared by 0 bases and J by 4 bases, with 3 bases of the junction left unmatched. Looked up from germline, CDR1 is MGHRA and CDR2 is YSYEKL. CDR3 bases: TGCGCCAGCAGCCAAGACACACTAGCGGGCACCGGGGAGCTGTTTTTT. Protein product: CASSQDTLAGTGELFF.

The CDR3 spells CSVEGVTAQPFYGYTF. The CDR3, as DNA: TGCAGCGTTGAAGGGGTAACAGCTCAACCTTTCTATGGCTACACCTTC. The chain combines TRBV29-1 with TRBJ1-2; D is unclear. The CDR3 has 16 amino acids. Between the trimmed V and J ends, which lost 1 base and 4 bases, there was a span of 19 bases. Looked up from germline, CDR1 is SQVTM and CDR2 is ANQGSEA.

V and J are TRBV27 and TRBJ1-2; possibly TRBD1 for D (5 bases). Germline CDR1 reads MNHEY; CDR2 reads SMNVEV (reference sequence). Trimming cost V 0 bases and J 8 bases, with 13 bases left between them. This CDR3 is 14 amino acids long. The CDR3 region is CASSLSVRARGYTF. CDR3 DNA: TGTGCCAGCAGTTTATCCGTCAGGGCTCGGGGCTACACCTTC.

The chain combines TRBV30 with TRBJ2-5; 8 bases fit TRBD1. The germline gives CDR1 GTSNPN, CDR2 SVGIG (reference sequence). CDR3 length equals 17 residues. V shed 1 base and J 7 bases; nucleotides not matched to a gene: 17. CDR3 sequence reads: CAWSGFGTGLMEWTQYF. The CDR3 DNA is TGTGCCTGGAGTGGGTTTGGGACAGGCCTCATGGAGTGGACCCAGTACTTC.

The J gene is TRBJ1-5, the V gene TRBV6-1; weak D call: TRBD1 (6 bases). Trimming cost V 3 bases and J 4 bases, with 13 bases left between them. This CDR3 spans 15 amino acids. Germline assignment: CDR1 MNHNS and CDR2 SASEGT. CDR3 region: CASSDRAGENQPQHF. The DNA of the CDR3 is TGTGCCAGCAGTGATAGGGCAGGGGAGAATCAGCCCCAGCATTTT.